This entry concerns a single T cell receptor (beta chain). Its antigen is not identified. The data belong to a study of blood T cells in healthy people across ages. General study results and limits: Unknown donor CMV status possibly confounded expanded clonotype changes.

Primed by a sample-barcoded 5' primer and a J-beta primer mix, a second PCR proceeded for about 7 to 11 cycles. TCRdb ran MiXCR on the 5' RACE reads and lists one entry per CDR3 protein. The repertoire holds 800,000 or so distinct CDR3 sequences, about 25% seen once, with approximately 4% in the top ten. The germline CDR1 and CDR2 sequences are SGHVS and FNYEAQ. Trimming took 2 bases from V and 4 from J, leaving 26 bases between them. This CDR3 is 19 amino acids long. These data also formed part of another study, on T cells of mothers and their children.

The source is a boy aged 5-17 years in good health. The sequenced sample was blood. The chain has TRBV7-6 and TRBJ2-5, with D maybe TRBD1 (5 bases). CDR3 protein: CASSLQLKLAAAQGETQYF. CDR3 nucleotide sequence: TGTGCCAGCAGCTTACAATTAAAACTTGCAGCCGCTCAGGGAGAGACCCAGTACTTC.